This TCR beta chain was sequenced during a study of siplizumab effects on memory and regulatory T cells. Whole-study results and caveats: No assignable naive or memory phenotype existed for roughly 80-96% of proliferating CD4+ or CD8+ clones. The alloreactive clones that mapped to unstimulated subsets made up only a minor fraction.

Germline values: CDR1 SGHDT, CDR2 YYEEEE. The CDR3 extends over 13 amino acids. The V and J ends lost 0 bases and 7 bases respectively, with 11 bases between them. A note on this clone: Its antigen is not identified.

Profiling relied on immunoSEQ multiplex PCR, and the TCRdb table lists in-frame clones only, not all of them. The table shows roughly 56,000 clones, with about 92% occurring only once. The genes are TRBV5-6 and TRBJ2-7; D remains unclear. The clonotype was recovered from a human donor in good health. Sample: CD8+ T cells sorted from blood. CDR3 in DNA: TGTGCCAGCAGCTTGGTTGAGACTCGGGAGCAGTACTTC. Amino acid sequence: CASSLVETREQYF.